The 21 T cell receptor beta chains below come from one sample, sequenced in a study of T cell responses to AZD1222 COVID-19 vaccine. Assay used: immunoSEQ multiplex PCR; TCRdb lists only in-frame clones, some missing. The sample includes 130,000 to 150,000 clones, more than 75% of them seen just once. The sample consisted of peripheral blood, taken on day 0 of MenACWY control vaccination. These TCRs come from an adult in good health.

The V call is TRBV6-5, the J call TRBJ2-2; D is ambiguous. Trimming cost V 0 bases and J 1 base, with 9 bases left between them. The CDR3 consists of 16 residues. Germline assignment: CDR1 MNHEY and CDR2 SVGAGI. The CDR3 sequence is CASSYSMTENTGELFF. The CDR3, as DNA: TGTGCCAGCAGTTACTCGATGACGGAGAACACCGGGGAGCTGTTTTTT.

CDR3 amino acids: CASSQGQGAEYGYTF. In DNA, the CDR3 is TGCGCCAGCAGCCAAGGACAGGGGGCCGAGTATGGCTACACCTTC. The chain employs TRBV4-1 and TRBJ1-2, with 10 nucleotides matching TRBD1. This CDR3 is 15 amino acids long. V dropped 1 base and J dropped 5; count of bases not matched to a gene: 4. Germline V gives CDR1 MGHRA, CDR2 YSYEKL.

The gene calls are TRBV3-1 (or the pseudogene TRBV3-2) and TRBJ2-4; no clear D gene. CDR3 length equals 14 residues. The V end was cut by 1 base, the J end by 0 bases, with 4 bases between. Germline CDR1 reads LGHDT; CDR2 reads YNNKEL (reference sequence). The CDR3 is CASSQALAKNIQYF. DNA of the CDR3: TGTGCCAGCAGCCAAGCCCTAGCCAAAAACATTCAGTACTTC.

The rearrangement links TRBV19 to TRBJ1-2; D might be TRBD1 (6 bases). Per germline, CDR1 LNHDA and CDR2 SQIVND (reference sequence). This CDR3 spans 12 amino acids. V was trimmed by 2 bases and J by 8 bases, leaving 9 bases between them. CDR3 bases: TGTGCCAGTAGTATATCGACAGGAGGCTACACCTTC. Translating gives CASSISTGGYTF.

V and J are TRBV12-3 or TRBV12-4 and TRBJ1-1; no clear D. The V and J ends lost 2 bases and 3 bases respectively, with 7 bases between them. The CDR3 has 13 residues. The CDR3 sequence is CASSLKVYTEAFF. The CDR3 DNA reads TGTGCCAGCAGTTTAAAGGTCTACACTGAAGCTTTCTTT.

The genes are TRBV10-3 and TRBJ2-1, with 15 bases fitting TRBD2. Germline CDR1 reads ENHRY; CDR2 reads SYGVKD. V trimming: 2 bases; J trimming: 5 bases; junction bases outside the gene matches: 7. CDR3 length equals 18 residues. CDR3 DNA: TGTGCCATCAGTGAGATTAGGACTAGCGGGGGGGACCACAATGAGCAGTTCTTC. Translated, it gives CAISEIRTSGGDHNEQFF.

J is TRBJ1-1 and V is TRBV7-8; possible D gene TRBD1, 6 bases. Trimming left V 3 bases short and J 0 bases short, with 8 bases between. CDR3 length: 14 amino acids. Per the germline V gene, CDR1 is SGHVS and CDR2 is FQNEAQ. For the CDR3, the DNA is TGTGCCAGCAGCTTCGGACAGCTGAACACTGAAGCTTTCTTT. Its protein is CASSFGQLNTEAFF.

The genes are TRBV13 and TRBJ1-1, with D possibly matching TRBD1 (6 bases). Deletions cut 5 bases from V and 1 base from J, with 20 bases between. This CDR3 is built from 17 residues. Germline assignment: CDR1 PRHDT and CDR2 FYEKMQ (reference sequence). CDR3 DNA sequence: TGTGCCAGCAGCCGACGGGGGGCGATCCCCCCGAACACTGAAGCTTTCTTT. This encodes CASSRRGAIPPNTEAFF. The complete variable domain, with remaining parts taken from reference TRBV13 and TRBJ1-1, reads AAGVIQSPRHLIKEKRETATLKCYPIPRHDTVYWYQQGPGQDPQFLISFYEKMQSDKGSIPDRFSAQQFSDYHSELNMSSLELGDSALYFCASSRRGAIPPNTEAFFGQGTRLTVV.

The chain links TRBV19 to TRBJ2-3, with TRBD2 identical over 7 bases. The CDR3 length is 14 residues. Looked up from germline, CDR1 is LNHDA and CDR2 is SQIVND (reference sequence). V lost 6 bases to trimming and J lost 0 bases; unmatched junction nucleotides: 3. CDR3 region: CASRAGSSTDTQYF. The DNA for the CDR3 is TGTGCCAGTAGAGCGGGGTCGAGCACAGATACGCAGTATTTT.

The CDR3 bases are TGTGCCAGCAGCTTAACGGCGGGCAGGGGATGGAATGAGCAGTTCTTC. The encoded protein is CASSLTAGRGWNEQFF. The genes are TRBV7-9 and TRBJ2-1, with D perhaps TRBD1 (6 bases). The germline V gene has CDR1 SEHNR and CDR2 FQNEAQ (reference sequence). The V end lost 2 bases, the J end lost 7 bases, and 18 bases lay between the germline ends. The CDR3 spans 16 residues.

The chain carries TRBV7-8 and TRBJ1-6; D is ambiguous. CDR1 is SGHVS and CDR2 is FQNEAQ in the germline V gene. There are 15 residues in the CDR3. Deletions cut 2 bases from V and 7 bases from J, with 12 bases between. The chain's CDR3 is CASSLSETANSPLHF. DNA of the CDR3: TGTGCCAGCAGCTTATCGGAGACGGCGAATTCACCCCTCCACTTT.

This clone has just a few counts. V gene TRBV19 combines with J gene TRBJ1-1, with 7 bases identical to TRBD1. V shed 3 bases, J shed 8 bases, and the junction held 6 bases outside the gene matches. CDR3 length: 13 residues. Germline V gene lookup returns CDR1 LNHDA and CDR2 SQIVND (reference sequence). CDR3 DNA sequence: TGTGCCAGTAGTATGGATTTGGACAGGGAAGCTTTCTTT. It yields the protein CASSMDLDREAFF.

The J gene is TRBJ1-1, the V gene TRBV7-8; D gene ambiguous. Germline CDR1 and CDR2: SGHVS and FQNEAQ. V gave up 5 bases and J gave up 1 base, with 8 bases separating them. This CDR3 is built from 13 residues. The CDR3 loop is CASSEGPNTEAFF. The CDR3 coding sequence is TGTGCCAGCAGCGAGGGCCCGAACACTGAAGCTTTCTTT.

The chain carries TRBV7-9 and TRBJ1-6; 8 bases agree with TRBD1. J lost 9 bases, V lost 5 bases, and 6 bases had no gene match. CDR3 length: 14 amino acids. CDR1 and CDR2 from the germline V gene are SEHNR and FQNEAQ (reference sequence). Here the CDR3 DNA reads TGTGCCAGCAGCAAGACAGGGGATCGTTCACCCCTCCACTTT. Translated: CASSKTGDRSPLHF.

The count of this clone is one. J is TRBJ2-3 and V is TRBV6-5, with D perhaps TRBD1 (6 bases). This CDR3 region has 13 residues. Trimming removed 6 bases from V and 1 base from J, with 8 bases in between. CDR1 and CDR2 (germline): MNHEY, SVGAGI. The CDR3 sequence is CASRNRGTDTQYF. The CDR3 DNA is TGTGCCAGCAGAAACAGGGGCACAGATACGCAGTATTTT.

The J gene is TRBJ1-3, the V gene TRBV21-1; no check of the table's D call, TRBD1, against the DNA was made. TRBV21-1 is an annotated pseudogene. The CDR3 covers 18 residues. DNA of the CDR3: TGTGCCAGCAGCAAAGTATATTACGAAGACAGAAGGTCGTCCACCATATATTTT. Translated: CASSKVYYEDRRSSTIYF.

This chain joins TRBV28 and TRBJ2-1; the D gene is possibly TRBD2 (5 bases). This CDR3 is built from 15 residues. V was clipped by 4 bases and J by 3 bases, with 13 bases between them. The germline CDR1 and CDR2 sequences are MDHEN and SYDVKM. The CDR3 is CASSSPAADYNEQFF. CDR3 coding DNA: TGTGCCAGCAGTTCCCCAGCGGCGGACTACAATGAGCAGTTCTTC.

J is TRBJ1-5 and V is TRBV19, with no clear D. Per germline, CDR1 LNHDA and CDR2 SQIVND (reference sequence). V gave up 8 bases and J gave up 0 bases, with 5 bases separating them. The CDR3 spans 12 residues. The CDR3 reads CASRLSNQPQHF. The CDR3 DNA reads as TGTGCCAGTCGCCTTAGCAATCAGCCCCAGCATTTT.

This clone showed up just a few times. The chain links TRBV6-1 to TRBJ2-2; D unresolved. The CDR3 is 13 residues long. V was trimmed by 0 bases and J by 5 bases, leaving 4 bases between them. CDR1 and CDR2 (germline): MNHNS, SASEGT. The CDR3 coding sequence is TGTGCCAGCAGTGAAGCAGTAACCGGGGAGCTGTTTTTT. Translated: CASSEAVTGELFF.

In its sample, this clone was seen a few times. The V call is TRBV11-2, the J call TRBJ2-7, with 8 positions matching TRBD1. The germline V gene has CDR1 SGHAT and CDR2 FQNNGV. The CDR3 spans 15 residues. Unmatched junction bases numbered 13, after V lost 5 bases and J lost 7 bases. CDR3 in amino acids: CASSTGQGILREQYF. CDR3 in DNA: TGTGCCAGCAGCACCGGACAGGGAATCCTACGAGAGCAGTACTTC.

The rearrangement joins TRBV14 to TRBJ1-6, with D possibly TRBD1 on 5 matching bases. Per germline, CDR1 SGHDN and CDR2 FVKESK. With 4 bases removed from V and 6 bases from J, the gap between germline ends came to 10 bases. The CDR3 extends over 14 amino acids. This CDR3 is CASSLLGTNSPLHF. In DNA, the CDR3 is TGTGCCAGCAGCCTCCTCGGGACTAATTCACCCCTCCACTTT.